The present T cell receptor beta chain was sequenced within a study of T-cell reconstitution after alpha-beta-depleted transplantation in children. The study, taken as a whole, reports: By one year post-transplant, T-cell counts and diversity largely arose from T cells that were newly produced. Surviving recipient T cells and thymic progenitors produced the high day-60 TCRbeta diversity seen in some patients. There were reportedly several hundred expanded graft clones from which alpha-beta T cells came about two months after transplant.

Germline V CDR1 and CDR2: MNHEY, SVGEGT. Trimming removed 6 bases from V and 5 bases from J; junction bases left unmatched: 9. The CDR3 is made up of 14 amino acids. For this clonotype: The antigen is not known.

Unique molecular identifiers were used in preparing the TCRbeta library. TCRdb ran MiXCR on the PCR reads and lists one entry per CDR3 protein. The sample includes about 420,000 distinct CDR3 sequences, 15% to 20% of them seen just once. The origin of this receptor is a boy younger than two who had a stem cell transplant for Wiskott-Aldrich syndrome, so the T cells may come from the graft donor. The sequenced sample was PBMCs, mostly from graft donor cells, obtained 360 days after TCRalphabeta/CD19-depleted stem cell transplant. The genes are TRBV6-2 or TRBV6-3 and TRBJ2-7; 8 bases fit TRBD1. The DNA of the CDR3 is TGTGCCAGCAGCCGCGGACAGGGTTCCCACGAGCAGTACTTC. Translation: CASSRGQGSHEQYF.